The sequence of this TCR beta chain was determined in a study of beta chain features in type 1 diabetes. The isolated RNA, all of it, was reverse transcribed, so expressed TCRB transcripts were what got sequenced. Sequencing of naive, central memory and regulatory T cell samples gave an average of roughly 3.6 million reads. Repertoires were generated with immunoSEQ multiplex PCR, while TCRdb's copy carries only in-frame clones and drops some. This table holds roughly 250,000 clones, 9% to 10% found once. The CDR3 extends over 14 amino acids. J was trimmed by 4 bases and V by 5 bases; bases with no gene match: 6. CDR1 is PRHDT and CDR2 is FYEKMQ in the germline V gene (reference sequence).

This rearrangement joins TRBV13 to TRBJ2-5; 8 bases are a match to TRBD1. The TCR originated in a woman aged 18-29 years in good health. Sequencing input: naive CD4+ T cells from blood. The CDR3 DNA reads as TGTGCCAGCAGCCCGCGGACAGGGCGAGAGACCCAGTACTTC. Protein sequence: CASSPRTGRETQYF.